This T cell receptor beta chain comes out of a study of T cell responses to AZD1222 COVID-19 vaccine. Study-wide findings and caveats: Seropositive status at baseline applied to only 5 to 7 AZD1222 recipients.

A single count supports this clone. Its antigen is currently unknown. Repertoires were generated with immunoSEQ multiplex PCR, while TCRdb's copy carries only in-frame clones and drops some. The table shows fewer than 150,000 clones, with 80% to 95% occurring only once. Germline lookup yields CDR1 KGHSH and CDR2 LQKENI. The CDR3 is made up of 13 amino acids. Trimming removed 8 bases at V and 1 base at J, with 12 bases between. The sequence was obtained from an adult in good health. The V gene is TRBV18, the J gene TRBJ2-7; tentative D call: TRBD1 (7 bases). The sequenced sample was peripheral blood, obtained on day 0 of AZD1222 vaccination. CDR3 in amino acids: CASRAGQSYEQYF. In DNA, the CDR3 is TGTGCCAGCCGGGCGGGACAGTCCTACGAGCAGTACTTC.